The sequence of this T cell receptor beta chain was determined in a study of blood T cell repertoires in COVID-19. Per germline, CDR1 MNHEY and CDR2 SVGAGI. Trimming pared 4 bases from V and 4 bases from J, leaving 17 bases between. CDR3 length: 15 amino acids. This clone was recorded once. Repertoires were generated with immunoSEQ multiplex PCR, while TCRdb's copy carries only in-frame clones and drops some. Of under 250,000 clones in the sample, around 88% were seen once. The sequence came from a woman under 40 with COVID-19, enrolled during active disease. The specimen was peripheral blood. The chain employs TRBV6-5 and TRBJ2-7; a weak D match, TRBD1 (6 bases). Here the CDR3 DNA reads TGTGCCAGCAGTTCCGGGTTGGGCAGGGGATACGAGCAGTACTTC. Residues: CASSSGLGRGYEQYF.